Listed below are T cell receptor beta chains from one sample, sequenced in a study of blood T cell repertoires in COVID-19. Here immunoSEQ multiplex PCR was the method, and the copy in TCRdb shows in-frame clones only, minus some. The repertoire consists of 70,000 or so clones, with 82% occurring once and the leading ten covering around 19%. Sequenced: peripheral blood. These receptors came from a human donor in a cohort sampled during active COVID-19. The CDR3 runs from the conserved cysteine through the conserved F or W. The D gene is left open where the match is weak. The size of a clone is reported for some rows only, either as once, few or many, or as a class for expanded clones.

cdr3_aa,cdr3_nt,clone_size,d_call,j_call,v_call,cdr3_length
CASSEQGGEAFF,TGTGCCAGCAGTGAACAGGGGGGCGAAGCTTTCTTT,NA,TRBD1,TRBJ1-1,TRBV6-1,12
CASSEALAGEQFF,TGTGCCAGCAGTGAGGCCCTAGCGGGGGAGCAGTTCTTC,NA,TRBD2,TRBJ2-1,TRBV6-4,13
CASSLDMLVRRDSPLHF,TGTGCCAGCAGCTTAGATATGTTGGTTCGCAGGGATTCACCCCTCCACTTT,NA,NA,TRBJ1-6,TRBV7-7,17
CASSLLGGVGTDTQYF,TGTGCCAGCAGCTTACTCGGCGGGGTTGGCACAGATACGCAGTATTTT,NA,NA,TRBJ2-3,TRBV7-2,16
CSASVTGPYEQYF,TGCAGTGCTAGTGTAACAGGGCCCTACGAGCAGTACTTC,NA,NA,TRBJ2-7,TRBV20-1,13
CASSHRDAYPNIQYF,TGTGCCAGCAGTCACAGGGATGCGTATCCAAACATTCAGTACTTC,NA,NA,TRBJ2-4,TRBV6-2/TRBV6-3,15
CASKQGPLGSPLHF,TGTGCCAGCAAACAGGGGCCTTTAGGGTCACCCCTCCACTTT,few,TRBD1,TRBJ1-6,TRBV6-5,14
CASSHPAGQGMEQYF,TGTGCCAGCAGCCATCCCGCCGGACAGGGGATGGAGCAGTACTTC,NA,TRBD1,TRBJ2-7,TRBV3-1/TRBV3-2,15
CASSLGGFNQPQHF,TGTGCCAGCAGCTTGGGCGGGTTCAATCAGCCCCAGCATTTT,NA,NA,TRBJ1-5,TRBV5-5,14
CASSRSRQVDTEAFF,TGTGCCAGCTCACGCTCCCGACAGGTGGACACTGAAGCTTTCTTT,NA,NA,TRBJ1-1,TRBV18,15
CSATSGESTDTQYF,TGCAGCGCGACTAGCGGGGAGAGCACAGATACGCAGTATTTT,NA,TRBD2,TRBJ2-3,TRBV29-1,14
CASSQDRWGGRNEQFF,TGCGCCAGCAGCCAAGATAGGTGGGGGGGGAGAAATGAGCAGTTCTTC,NA,TRBD2,TRBJ2-1,TRBV4-3,16
CSALGGYEQYF,TGCAGCGCCCTAGGAGGCTACGAGCAGTACTTC,few,NA,TRBJ2-7,TRBV29-1,11
CASSRQGGGQAFYEQYF,TGCGCCAGCAGCCGCCAAGGGGGGGGACAGGCATTTTACGAGCAGTACTTC,NA,NA,TRBJ2-7,TRBV5-1,17
CASSSPGLGKETQYF,TGTGCCAGCAGCTCCCCGGGACTGGGAAAAGAGACCCAGTACTTC,once,NA,TRBJ2-5,TRBV11-2,15
CAWSPTSDQPQHF,TGTGCCTGGAGTCCGACCAGCGATCAGCCCCAGCATTTT,NA,NA,TRBJ1-5,TRBV30,13
CASSPASTGGEQYF,TGTGCCAGCAGCCCCGCATCGACAGGGGGCGAGCAGTACTTC,NA,TRBD1,TRBJ2-7,TRBV7-9,14
CASSIEPARGHSYNEQFF,TGTGCCAGTAGTATAGAGCCTGCGCGGGGGCACTCCTACAATGAGCAGTTCTTC,NA,NA,TRBJ2-1,TRBV19,18
CASSIPGLAGTGELFF,TGTGCCAGCAGCATCCCGGGACTAGCGGGCACCGGGGAGCTGTTTTTT,NA,TRBD2,TRBJ2-2,TRBV7-3,16
CASSLAVSGGTTEAFF,TGTGCCAGCAGCTTGGCCGTATCAGGGGGTACCACTGAAGCTTTCTTT,NA,TRBD1,TRBJ1-1,TRBV5-5,16
CASSLQAPYNEQFF,TGCGCCAGCAGCTTGCAGGCTCCCTACAATGAGCAGTTCTTC,NA,NA,TRBJ2-1,TRBV5-1,14
CASSRDAGGANEKLFF,TGTGCCAGCAGCAGAGACGCGGGTGGGGCTAATGAAAAACTGTTTTTT,NA,NA,TRBJ1-4,TRBV3-1/TRBV3-2,16
CASSQGLRDMNTEAFF,TGCGCCAGCAGCCAGGGGTTGAGGGATATGAACACTGAAGCTTTCTTT,once,NA,TRBJ1-1,TRBV5-1,16
CASSAQQGADYGYTF,TGTGCCAGCAGCGCGCAACAGGGGGCGGACTATGGCTACACCTTC,NA,TRBD1,TRBJ1-2,TRBV9,15
CASSAGTGYGYTF,TGTGCCAGCAGCGCCGGGACAGGGTATGGCTACACCTTC,NA,TRBD1,TRBJ1-2,TRBV7-9,13
CASSLGAGYEQYF,TGTGCCAGCAGTTTAGGCGCAGGGTACGAGCAGTACTTC,NA,NA,TRBJ2-7,TRBV27,13
CASGEGNSPLHF,TGTGCCAGCGGGGAGGGGAATTCACCCCTCCACTTT,NA,NA,TRBJ1-6,TRBV6-5,12
CASTPPAGDTEAFF,TGTGCCAGCACCCCACCCGCGGGTGACACTGAAGCTTTCTTT,NA,NA,TRBJ1-1,TRBV3-1/TRBV3-2,14
CASSLRSNQPQHF,TGTGCCAGCAGCCTCAGGAGCAATCAGCCCCAGCATTTT,NA,NA,TRBJ1-5,TRBV5-6,13
CASSPRQGEKLFF,TGTGCCAGCTCACCAAGACAAGGTGAAAAACTGTTTTTT,NA,NA,TRBJ1-4,TRBV18,13
CASSQGRARGPNTEAFF,TGCGCCAGCAGCCAGGGTAGGGCCAGGGGCCCTAACACTGAAGCTTTCTTT,NA,NA,TRBJ1-1,TRBV4-1,17
CASSAGTLRPYGYTF,TGTGCCAGCAGTGCAGGGACTTTAAGGCCCTATGGCTACACCTTC,NA,NA,TRBJ1-2,TRBV27,15
CASGKDRLNTEAFF,TGTGCCAGCGGGAAGGACAGGCTGAACACTGAAGCTTTCTTT,NA,TRBD1,TRBJ1-1,TRBV6-5,14
CASSPRGQAATNEKLFF,TGTGCCAGCTCACCACGAGGGCAGGCTGCAACTAATGAAAAACTGTTTTTT,few,NA,TRBJ1-4,TRBV18,17
CASSLPWTPTDAFF,TGTGCCAGCAGTCTGCCCTGGACACCCACGGATGCTTTCTTT,NA,NA,TRBJ1-1,TRBV28,14
CASSLSFVGQGSRGYTF,TGTGCCAGCAGTTTATCATTTGTGGGACAGGGGTCGCGTGGCTACACCTTC,NA,TRBD1,TRBJ1-2,TRBV27,17
CASSRAVIQETQYF,TGTGCCAGCAGCCGTGCGGTGATTCAAGAGACCCAGTACTTC,NA,NA,TRBJ2-5,TRBV7-2,14
CASRLTGTGAGYTF,TGTGCCAGCAGACTCACCGGGACAGGGGCCGGCTACACCTTC,NA,TRBD1,TRBJ1-2,TRBV6-6,14
CASSLGSTRLPDGDTQYF,TGTGCCAGCAGCTTGGGGAGCACACGGCTACCGGATGGGGATACGCAGTATTTT,NA,NA,TRBJ2-3,TRBV5-4,18
CASSFSGGAMDEKLFF,TGTGCCAGCAGCTTTTCAGGGGGCGCGATGGACGAAAAACTGTTTTTT,NA,TRBD1,TRBJ1-4,TRBV11-2,16
CASSPETAGFWPQHF,TGTGCCAGCTCACCGGAGACTGCCGGCTTTTGGCCCCAGCATTTT,NA,NA,TRBJ1-5,TRBV18,15
CASSQDPGQSNQPQHF,TGTGCCAGCAGCCAAGATCCGGGACAGTCCAATCAGCCCCAGCATTTT,NA,TRBD1,TRBJ1-5,TRBV4-2,16